This T cell receptor (beta chain) emerged from a study of response to subunit inactivated influenza vaccine. General study results and limits: Only a handful of new T cells, the authors suggested, are recruited with each seasonal influenza vaccination.

This clonotype was observed a few times. Its matching antigen is unknown. Germline V CDR1 and CDR2: SGHRS, YFSETQ. This CDR3 has 14 residues. Unmatched junction bases numbered 5, after V lost 3 bases and J lost 6 bases. TCRdb used MiXCR to reprocess the RT-PCR reads, holding one entry per CDR3 protein. This repertoire shows about 520,000 distinct CDR3 sequences, over 25% found once; its top ten account for around 2%. The source of this sequence is a man over 45 who received an inactivated influenza vaccine. The source material was CD4+ T cells sorted from PBMCs, sampled 5 days after vaccination. This sequence joins TRBV5-1 and TRBJ2-1, with 8 bases identical to TRBD1. CDR3 residues: CASSSKQGGNEQFF. CDR3 nucleotides: TGCGCCAGCAGCTCAAAACAGGGGGGCAATGAGCAGTTCTTC.